This T cell receptor (beta chain) was captured by sequencing in a study of blood T cells in healthy people across ages. General study results and limits: In older individuals, TCR beta diversity per million T cells was lower, falling roughly linearly with age.

The germline gives CDR1 SSHAT, CDR2 FNYEAQ (reference sequence). V lost 5 bases and J lost 11, with 18 bases in between. The CDR3 has 13 residues. Sample donors were healthy Caucasian individuals that came from Russia, aged roughly 6 to 100. Concerning this clonotype: Its antigen is unknown.

With a J-beta primer mix and a sample-barcoded 5' primer, a second PCR ran about 6 to 11 cycles. TCRdb reprocessed the 5' RACE reads via MiXCR and lists one record per CDR3 protein. The profile shows 850,000 to 1,000,000 distinct CDR3 sequences, 51% of them singletons. This receptor was taken from a woman aged 55-70 years in good health. The genes are TRBV7-7 and TRBJ2-5; weak D call: TRBD1 (6 bases). Specimen: blood. The CDR3: CASSRGQSYVQYF. CDR3 in DNA: TGTGCCAGCAGCCGCGGACAGTCCTACGTGCAGTACTTC.